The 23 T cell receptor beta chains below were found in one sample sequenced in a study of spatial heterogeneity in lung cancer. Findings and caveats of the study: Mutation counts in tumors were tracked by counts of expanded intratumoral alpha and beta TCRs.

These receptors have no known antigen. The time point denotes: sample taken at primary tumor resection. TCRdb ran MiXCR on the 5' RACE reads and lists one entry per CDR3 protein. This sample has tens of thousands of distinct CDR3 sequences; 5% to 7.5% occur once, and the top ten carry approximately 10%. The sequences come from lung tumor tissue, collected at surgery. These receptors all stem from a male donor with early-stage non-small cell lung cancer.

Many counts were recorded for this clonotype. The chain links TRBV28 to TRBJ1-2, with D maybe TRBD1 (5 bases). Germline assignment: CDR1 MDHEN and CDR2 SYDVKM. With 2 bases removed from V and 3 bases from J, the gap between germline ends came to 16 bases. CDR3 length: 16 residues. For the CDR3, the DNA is TGTGCCAGCAGTTTAGGAGTCGGACATCCATACTATGGCTACACCTTC. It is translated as CASSLGVGHPYYGYTF.

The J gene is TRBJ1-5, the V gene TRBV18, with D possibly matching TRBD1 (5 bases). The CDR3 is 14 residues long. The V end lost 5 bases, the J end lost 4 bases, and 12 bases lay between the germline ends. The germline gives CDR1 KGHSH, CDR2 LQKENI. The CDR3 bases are TGTGCCAGCTCAGCCGGGACCGGTAATCAGCCCCAGCATTTT. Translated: CASSAGTGNQPQHF.

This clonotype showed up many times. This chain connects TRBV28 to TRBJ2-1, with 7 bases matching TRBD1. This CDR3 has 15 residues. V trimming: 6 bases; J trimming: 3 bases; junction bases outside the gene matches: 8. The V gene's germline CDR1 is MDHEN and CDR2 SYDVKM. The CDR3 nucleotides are TGTGCCAGCAGAATAACAGGGGCTGGCTACAATGAGCAGTTCTTC. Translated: CASRITGAGYNEQFF.

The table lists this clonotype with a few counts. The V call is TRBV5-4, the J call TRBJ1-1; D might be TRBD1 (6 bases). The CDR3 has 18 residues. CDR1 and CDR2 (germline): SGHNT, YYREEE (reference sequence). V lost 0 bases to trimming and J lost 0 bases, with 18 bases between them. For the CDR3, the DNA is TGTGCCAGCAGCTTGGGGTACAAGGTAGGGGGTCTGAACACTGAAGCTTTCTTT. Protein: CASSLGYKVGGLNTEAFF.

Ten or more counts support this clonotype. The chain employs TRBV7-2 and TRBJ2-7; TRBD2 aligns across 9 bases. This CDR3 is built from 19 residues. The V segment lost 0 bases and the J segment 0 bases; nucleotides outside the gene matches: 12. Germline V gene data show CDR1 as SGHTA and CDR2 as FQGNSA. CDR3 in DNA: TGTGCCAGCAGCTTAGCTCGGTTTACCAGCGGGGGGAGCTCCTACGAGCAGTACTTC. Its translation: CASSLARFTSGGSSYEQYF.

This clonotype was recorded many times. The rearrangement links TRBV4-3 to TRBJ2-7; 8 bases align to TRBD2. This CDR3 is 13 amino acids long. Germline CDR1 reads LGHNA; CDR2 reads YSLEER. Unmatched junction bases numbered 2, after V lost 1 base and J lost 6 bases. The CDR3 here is CASSQVGTSEQYF. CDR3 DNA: TGCGCCAGCAGCCAAGTGGGGACTAGCGAGCAGTACTTC.

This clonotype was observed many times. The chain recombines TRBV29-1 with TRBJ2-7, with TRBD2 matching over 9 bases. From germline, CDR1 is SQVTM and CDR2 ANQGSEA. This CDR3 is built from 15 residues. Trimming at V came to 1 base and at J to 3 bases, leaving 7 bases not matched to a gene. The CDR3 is CSVEGGLADLYEQYF. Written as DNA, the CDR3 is TGCAGCGTTGAAGGGGGACTAGCCGACCTCTACGAGCAGTACTTC.

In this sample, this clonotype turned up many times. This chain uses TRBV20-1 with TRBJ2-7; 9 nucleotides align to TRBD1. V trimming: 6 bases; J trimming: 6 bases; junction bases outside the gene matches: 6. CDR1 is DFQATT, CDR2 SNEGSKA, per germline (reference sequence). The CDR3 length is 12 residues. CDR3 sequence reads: CSATGGGSEQYF. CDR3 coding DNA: TGCAGTGCCACAGGGGGCGGGTCCGAGCAGTACTTC.

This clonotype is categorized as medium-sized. CDR3 sequence reads: CASSLTGDEANVLTF. As DNA, the CDR3 is TGCGCCAGCAGCTTGACAGGAGACGAGGCCAACGTCCTGACTTTC. V is TRBV5-1 and J is TRBJ2-6; a weak D match, TRBD1 (5 bases). With 1 base removed from V and 6 bases from J, the gap between germline ends came to 11 bases. Germline CDR1 reads SGHRS; CDR2 reads YFSETQ. CDR3 length: 15 residues.

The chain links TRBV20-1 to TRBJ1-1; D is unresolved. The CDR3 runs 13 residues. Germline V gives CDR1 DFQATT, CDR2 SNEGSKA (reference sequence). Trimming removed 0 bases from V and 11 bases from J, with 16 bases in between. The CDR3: CSARDMSGAGAFF. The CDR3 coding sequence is TGCAGTGCTAGAGATATGAGTGGAGCTGGGGCTTTCTTT.

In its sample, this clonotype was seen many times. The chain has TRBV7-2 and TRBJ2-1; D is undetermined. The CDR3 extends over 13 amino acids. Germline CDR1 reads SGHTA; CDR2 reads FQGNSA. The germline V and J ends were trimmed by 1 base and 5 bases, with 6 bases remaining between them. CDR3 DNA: TGTGCCAGCAGCTTAGACAGTGACAATGAGCAGTTCTTC. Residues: CASSLDSDNEQFF.

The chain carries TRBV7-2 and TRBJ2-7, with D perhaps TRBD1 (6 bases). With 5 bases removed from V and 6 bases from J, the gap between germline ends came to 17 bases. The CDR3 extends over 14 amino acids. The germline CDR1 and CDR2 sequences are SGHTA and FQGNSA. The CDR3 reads CASSLQGRTSEQYF. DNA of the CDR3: TGTGCCAGCAGCCTTCAGGGGCGGACGTCCGAGCAGTACTTC.

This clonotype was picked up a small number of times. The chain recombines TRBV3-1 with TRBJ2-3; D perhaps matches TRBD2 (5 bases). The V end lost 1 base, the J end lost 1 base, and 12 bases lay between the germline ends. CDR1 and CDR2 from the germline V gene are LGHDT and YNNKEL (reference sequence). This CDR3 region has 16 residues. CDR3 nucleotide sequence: TGTGCCAGCAGCCAAGCGGCCGGGGTTCGCACAGATACGCAGTATTTT. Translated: CASSQAAGVRTDTQYF.

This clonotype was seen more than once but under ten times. The CDR3 reads CASTSLQETQYF. The CDR3 DNA follows: TGTGCCAGCACTTCTCTCCAAGAGACCCAGTACTTC. V and J are TRBV27 and TRBJ2-5; the D is unclear. Germline V gives CDR1 MNHEY, CDR2 SMNVEV (reference sequence). The V end lost 7 bases, the J end lost 1 base, and 7 bases lay between the germline ends. The CDR3 is 12 residues long.

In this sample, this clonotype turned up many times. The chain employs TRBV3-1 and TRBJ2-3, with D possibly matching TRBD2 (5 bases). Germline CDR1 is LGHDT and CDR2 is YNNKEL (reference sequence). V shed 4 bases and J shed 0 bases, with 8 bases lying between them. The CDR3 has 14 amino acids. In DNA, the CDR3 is TGTGCCAGCAGCCCCCGGACTAGCACAGATACGCAGTATTTT. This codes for CASSPRTSTDTQYF.

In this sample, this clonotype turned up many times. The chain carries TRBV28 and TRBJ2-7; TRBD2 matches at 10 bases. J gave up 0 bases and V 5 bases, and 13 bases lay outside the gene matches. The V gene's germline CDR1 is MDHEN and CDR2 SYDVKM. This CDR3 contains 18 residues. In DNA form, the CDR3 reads TGTGCCAGCAGTACTCCCGGGACTAGCGTGGGAGTCTCCTACGAGCAGTACTTC. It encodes CASSTPGTSVGVSYEQYF.

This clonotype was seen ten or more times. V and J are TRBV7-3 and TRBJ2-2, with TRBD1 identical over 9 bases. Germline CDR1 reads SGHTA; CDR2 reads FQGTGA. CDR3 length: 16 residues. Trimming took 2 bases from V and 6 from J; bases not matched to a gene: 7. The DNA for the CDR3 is TGTGCCAGCAGCTTATTTGGGACAGGGTTGGCCGGGGAGCTGTTTTTT. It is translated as CASSLFGTGLAGELFF.

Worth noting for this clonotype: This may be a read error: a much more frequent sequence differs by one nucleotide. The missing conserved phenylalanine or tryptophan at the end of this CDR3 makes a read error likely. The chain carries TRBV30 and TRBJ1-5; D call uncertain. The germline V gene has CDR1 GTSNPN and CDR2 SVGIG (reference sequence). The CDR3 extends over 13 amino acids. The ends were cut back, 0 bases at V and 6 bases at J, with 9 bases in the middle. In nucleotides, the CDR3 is TGTGCCTGGAGTGTACGAAATTTTCAGCCCCAGCATCTT. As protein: CAWSVRNFQPQHL.

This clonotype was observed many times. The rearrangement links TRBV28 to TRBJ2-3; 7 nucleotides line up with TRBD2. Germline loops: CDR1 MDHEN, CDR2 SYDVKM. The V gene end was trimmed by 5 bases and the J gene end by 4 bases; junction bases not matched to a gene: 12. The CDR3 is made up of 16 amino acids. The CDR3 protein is CASSPLLAIDSDTQYF. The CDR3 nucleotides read TGTGCCAGCAGTCCCCTACTAGCGATCGACTCAGATACGCAGTATTTT.

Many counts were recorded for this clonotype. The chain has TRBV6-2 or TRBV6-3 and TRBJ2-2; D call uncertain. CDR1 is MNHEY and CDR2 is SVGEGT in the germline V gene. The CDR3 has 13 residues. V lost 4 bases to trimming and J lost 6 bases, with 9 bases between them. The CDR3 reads CASSFSFAGELFF. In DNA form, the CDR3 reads TGTGCCAGCAGTTTCTCCTTCGCCGGGGAGCTGTTTTTT.

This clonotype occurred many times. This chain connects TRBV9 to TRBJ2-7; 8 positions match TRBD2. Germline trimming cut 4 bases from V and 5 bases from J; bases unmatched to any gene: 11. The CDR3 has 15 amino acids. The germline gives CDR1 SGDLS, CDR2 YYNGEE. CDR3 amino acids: CASSLSGGAKDEQYF. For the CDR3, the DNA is TGTGCCAGCAGCCTCTCGGGGGGGGCCAAGGACGAGCAGTACTTC.

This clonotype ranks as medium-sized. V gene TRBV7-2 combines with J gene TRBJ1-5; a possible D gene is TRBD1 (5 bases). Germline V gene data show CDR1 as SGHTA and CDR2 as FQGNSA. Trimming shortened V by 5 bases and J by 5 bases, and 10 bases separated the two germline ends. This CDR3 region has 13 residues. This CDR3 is CASSPQEDQPQHF. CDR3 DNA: TGTGCCAGCAGCCCACAGGAGGATCAGCCCCAGCATTTT.

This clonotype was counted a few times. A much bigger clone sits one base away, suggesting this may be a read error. The CDR3 DNA follows: TGTGCCAGCAGTTACCAACGTGTGACCGGGGAGCTGTTTTTT. Protein product: CASSYQRVTGELFF. J is TRBJ2-2 and V is TRBV6-2 or TRBV6-3; D is ambiguous. Germline V CDR1 and CDR2: MNHEY, SVGEGT. This CDR3 has 14 residues. V dropped 2 bases and J dropped 5 bases, with 9 bases sitting between them.